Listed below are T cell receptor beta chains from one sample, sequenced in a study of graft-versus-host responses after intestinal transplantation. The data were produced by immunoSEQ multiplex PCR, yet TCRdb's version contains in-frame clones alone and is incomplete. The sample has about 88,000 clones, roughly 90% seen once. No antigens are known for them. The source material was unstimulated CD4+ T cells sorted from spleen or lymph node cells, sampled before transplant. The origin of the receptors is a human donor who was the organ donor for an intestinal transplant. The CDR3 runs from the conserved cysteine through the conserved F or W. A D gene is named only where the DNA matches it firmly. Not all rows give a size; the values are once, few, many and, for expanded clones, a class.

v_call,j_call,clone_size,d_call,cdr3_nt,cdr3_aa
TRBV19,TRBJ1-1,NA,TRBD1,TGTGCCAGCCGGGACAGGTCGAACACTGAAGCTTTCTTT,CASRDRSNTEAFF
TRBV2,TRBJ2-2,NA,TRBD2,TGTGCCAGCAACCTAGCGGGAGCGTCCAACACCGGGGAGCTGTTTTTT,CASNLAGASNTGELFF
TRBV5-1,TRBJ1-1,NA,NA,TGCGCCAGCAGCTTGAGGGGGGGCGCGTACACTGAAGCTTTCTTT,CASSLRGGAYTEAFF
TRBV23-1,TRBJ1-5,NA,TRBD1,TGCGCCAGCAGTCAATTAAGACAGGGCCCACGGAGCAATCAGCCCCAGCATTTT,CASSQLRQGPRSNQPQHF
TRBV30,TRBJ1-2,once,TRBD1,TGTGCCTGGAGTGTACAAAAGGGGGCGGACTATGGCTACACCTTC,CAWSVQKGADYGYTF
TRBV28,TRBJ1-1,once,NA,TGTGCCAGCAGCCGACATACAGGTACTGAAGCTTTCTTT,CASSRHTGTEAFF
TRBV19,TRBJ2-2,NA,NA,TGTGCCAGTAAGAGGTCTACGAACAGGGATCTAACCGGGGAGCTGTTTTTT,CASKRSTNRDLTGELFF
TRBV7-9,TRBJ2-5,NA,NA,TGTGCCAGCAGTCAGGTTTTAGGGGGTAGAGAGACCCAGTACTTC,CASSQVLGGRETQYF
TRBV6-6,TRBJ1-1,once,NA,TGTGCCAGCGGAGTAGGTGTCACTGAAGCTTTCTTT,CASGVGVTEAFF
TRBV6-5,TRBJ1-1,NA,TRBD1,TGTGCCAGCAGCGAGGGACAGGGGAACACTGAAGCTTTCTTT,CASSEGQGNTEAFF
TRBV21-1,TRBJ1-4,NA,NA,TGTGCCAGCAGCCCGCCGGGACAGTTAAATGAAAAACTGTTTTTT,CASSPPGQLNEKLFF
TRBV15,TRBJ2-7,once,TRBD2,TGTGCCACCAGCAGAGGGATAGCGGGCCCCTACGAGCAGTACTTC,CATSRGIAGPYEQYF
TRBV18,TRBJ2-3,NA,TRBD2,TGTGCCAGCTCCCCTTGGACTAGCGGGGCAGATACGCAGTATTTT,CASSPWTSGADTQYF
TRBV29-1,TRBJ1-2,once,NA,TGCAGCGTTGGTAACAGTAACTATGGCTACACCTTC,CSVGNSNYGYTF
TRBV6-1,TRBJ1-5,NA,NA,TGTGCCAGCAGTGTAAAGATAGATCAGCCCCAGCATTTT,CASSVKIDQPQHF
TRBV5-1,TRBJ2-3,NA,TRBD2,TGCGCCAGCAGCTTGAGACTAGCGGGGGTCACAGATACGCAGTATTTT,CASSLRLAGVTDTQYF
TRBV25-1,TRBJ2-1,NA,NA,TGTGCCAGCAGTGAAGGCCGCGGTCTCTACAATGAGCAGTTCTTC,CASSEGRGLYNEQFF
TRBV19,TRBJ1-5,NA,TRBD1,TGTGCCAGTAGTACTCCGGGACAGGGGGCATCTCAGCCCCAGCATTTT,CASSTPGQGASQPQHF
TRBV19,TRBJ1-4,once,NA,TGTGCCGTCGGTCCCGGGGAAAAACTGTTTTTT,CAVGPGEKLFF
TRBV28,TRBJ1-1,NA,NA,TGTGCCAGCCTAACTTGGTGGGGGCAGAAGAACACTGAAGCTTTCTTT,CASLTWWGQKNTEAFF
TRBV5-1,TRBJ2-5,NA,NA,TGCGCCAGCAGCGCTGACCGACTGGAGACCCAGTACTTC,CASSADRLETQYF
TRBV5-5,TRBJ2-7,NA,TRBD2,TGTGCCAGCAGCTTGGCCGGACTAGGCCCGAGCGAGCAGTACTTC,CASSLAGLGPSEQYF
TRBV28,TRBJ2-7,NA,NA,TGTGCCAGCAGCCCCCGGGGTACCTCCTACGAGCAGTACTTC,CASSPRGTSYEQYF